The 32 T cell receptor beta chains below come from one sample, sequenced in a study of blood T cell repertoires in COVID-19. Generated by immunoSEQ multiplex PCR, the TCRdb table keeps only in-frame clones and is missing some. The profile shows approximately 240,000 clones, roughly 87% of them singletons. The sequenced material came from peripheral blood. These receptors originate from a woman younger than 35 who had recovered from COVID-19.

The chain uses TRBV21-1 and TRBJ1-2; TRBD1, the D gene given by the table, was not confirmed from the DNA. TRBV21-1 is a pseudogene. This CDR3 has 14 amino acids. CDR3 bases: TGTGCCAGCTTAAAGGGACAGGGGATATATGGCTACACCTTC. Translated: CASLKGQGIYGYTF.

The chain combines TRBV6-5 with TRBJ1-2; D is uncertain. CDR3 length equals 14 residues. V was pared by 2 bases and J by 4 bases, with 11 bases between. Germline V gene lookup returns CDR1 MNHEY and CDR2 SVGAGI. CDR3 sequence: CASSYAAGPYGYTF. The CDR3 nucleotides are TGTGCCAGCAGTTACGCTGCAGGCCCCTATGGCTACACCTTC.

This chain joins TRBV28 and TRBJ1-1, with a weak D call TRBD1 (6 bases). CDR3 length: 14 residues. V lost 6 bases, J lost 0 bases, and 11 bases lay in between. CDR1 is MDHEN and CDR2 is SYDVKM in the germline V gene. The CDR3 loop is CASSKQGMNTEAFF. CDR3 DNA sequence: TGTGCCAGCAGCAAACAGGGCATGAACACTGAAGCTTTCTTT. Full variable domain (remainder filled in from reference TRBV28 and TRBJ1-1): DVKVTQSSRYLVKRTGEKVFLECVQDMDHENMFWYRQDPGLGLRLIYFSYDVKMKEKGDIPEGYSVSREKKERFSLILESASTNQTSMYLCASSKQGMNTEAFFGQGTRLTVV.

J is TRBJ2-5 and V is TRBV4-1; 9 bases align to TRBD2. The V gene end was trimmed by 3 bases and the J gene end by 5 bases; junction bases not matched to a gene: 16. Looked up from germline, CDR1 is MGHRA and CDR2 is YSYEKL. The CDR3 has 18 amino acids. The CDR3 DNA sequence: TGCGCCAGCAGCCAGGCCGGACTAGCGTTAACCCAGAAGGAGACCCAGTACTTC. It specifies CASSQAGLALTQKETQYF.

The chain couples TRBV9 to TRBJ1-2; possible D gene TRBD1, 5 bases. Trimming took 0 bases from V and 8 from J, leaving 17 bases between them. The CDR3 runs 15 residues. Germline assignment: CDR1 SGDLS and CDR2 YYNGEE. The CDR3 here is CASSVEQGSSEGYTF. Here the CDR3 DNA reads TGTGCCAGCAGCGTAGAGCAGGGATCTTCGGAGGGCTACACCTTC.

The V gene is TRBV27, the J gene TRBJ2-3, with D perhaps matching TRBD2 (7 bases). Germline-derived CDR1 and CDR2 are MNHEY and SMNVEV (reference sequence). The CDR3 is 16 amino acids. Trimming removed 7 bases from V and 4 bases from J, with 21 bases in between. CDR3 sequence reads: CASKRDTKISADTQYF. CDR3 nucleotides: TGTGCCAGCAAGCGGGACACAAAAATTAGTGCAGATACGCAGTATTTT.

This clone was observed a handful of times. CDR3: CASSLGLLAGNTGELFF. Here the CDR3 DNA reads TGTGCCAGCAGCTTGGGCCTACTAGCGGGGAACACCGGGGAGCTGTTTTTT. The chain links TRBV5-4 to TRBJ2-2; 9 bases are a match to TRBD2. J gave up 1 base and V 0 bases, and 4 bases lay outside the gene matches. The germline gives CDR1 SGHNT, CDR2 YYREEE (reference sequence). This CDR3 contains 17 residues.

CDR3: CASSSLGDTYTDTQYF. CDR3 DNA sequence: TGCGCCAGCAGCTCCTTGGGGGACACCTACACAGATACGCAGTATTTT. The J gene is TRBJ2-3, the V gene TRBV5-1, with D possibly matching TRBD1 (6 bases). The germline gives CDR1 SGHRS, CDR2 YFSETQ. The V and J ends lost 3 bases and 2 bases respectively, with 16 bases between them. The CDR3 length is 16 residues.

This clone was seen only a few times. CDR3: CASSPGQPYGYTF. CDR3 nucleotide sequence: TGTGCCAGCAGCCCGGGACAGCCGTATGGCTACACCTTC. This chain joins TRBV7-3 and TRBJ1-2; 7 bases fit TRBD1. V lost 5 bases and J lost 5; bases outside the gene matches: 5. Germline CDR1 is SGHTA and CDR2 is FQGTGA. The CDR3 spans 13 residues.

The J gene is TRBJ1-4, the V gene TRBV19; no reliable D call. The ends were cut back, 5 bases at V and 5 bases at J, with 18 bases in the middle. This CDR3 spans 16 amino acids. Germline lookup yields CDR1 LNHDA and CDR2 SQIVND (reference sequence). The CDR3 is CASSLRGGASNEKLFF. The CDR3 DNA reads TGTGCCAGTAGTCTACGAGGAGGAGCTTCCAATGAAAAACTGTTTTTT.

The chain joins TRBV3-1 (or the pseudogene TRBV3-2) to TRBJ2-2, with D possibly being TRBD1 (6 bases). With 3 bases removed from V and 0 bases from J, the gap between germline ends came to 11 bases. The CDR3 sequence is 16 residues long. Germline CDR1 LGHDT, CDR2 YNNKEL (reference sequence). CDR3 protein: CASSQPTGSNTGELFF. DNA for the CDR3: TGTGCCAGCAGCCAGCCGACAGGATCGAACACCGGGGAGCTGTTTTTT.

The V call is TRBV5-4, the J call TRBJ2-3; the match to TRBD2 covers 7 bases. CDR3 size: 15 residues. J lost 6 bases, V lost 4 bases, and 11 bases had no gene match. The germline V gene encodes CDR1 SGHNT and CDR2 YYREEE (reference sequence). CDR3 amino acids: CASSPPTQLADTQYF. Here the CDR3 DNA reads TGTGCCAGCAGCCCCCCCACACAACTAGCGGATACGCAGTATTTT.

This rearrangement joins TRBV10-1 to TRBJ2-7, with 11 positions matching TRBD2. Germline V gives CDR1 WNHNN, CDR2 SYGVQD (reference sequence). The CDR3 length is 15 residues. The V segment lost 4 bases and the J segment 2 bases; nucleotides outside the gene matches: 4. DNA of the CDR3: TGCGCCAGCAGTGCAGGACTAGCGGGTGCCTACGAGCAGTACTTC. Protein: CASSAGLAGAYEQYF.

This clone was recorded once. This chain joins TRBV30 and TRBJ1-5; D might be TRBD1 (5 bases). This CDR3 is 13 amino acids long. V lost 6 bases to trimming and J lost 0 bases, with 9 bases between them. Germline V gene sequence: CDR1 GTSNPN, CDR2 SVGIG (reference sequence). The CDR3 spells CACQGLSNQPQHF. CDR3 nucleotides: TGTGCCTGCCAGGGACTTAGCAATCAGCCCCAGCATTTT.

This clone was counted between two and nine times. This chain connects TRBV27 to TRBJ1-6; D remains ambiguous. CDR3 length: 13 amino acids. From germline, CDR1 is MNHEY and CDR2 SMNVEV (reference sequence). Trimming took 2 bases from V and 14 from J, leaving 13 bases between them. CDR3 nucleotides: TGTGCCAGCAGTTTACGTCCGGGGAAAGCCCTCCACTTT. It specifies CASSLRPGKALHF.

This clone was seen a few times. The genes are TRBV10-1 and TRBJ1-5, with D unresolved. CDR3 length: 14 amino acids. The germline V and J ends were trimmed by 0 bases and 5 bases, with 8 bases remaining between them. The germline gives CDR1 WNHNN, CDR2 SYGVQD (reference sequence). In DNA form, the CDR3 reads TGCGCCAGCAGTGAGTCTCCAGGCGATCAGCCCCAGCATTTT. Translated, it gives CASSESPGDQPQHF.

J is TRBJ2-2 and V is TRBV5-1; D is possibly TRBD1 (6 bases). Germline-derived CDR1 and CDR2 are SGHRS and YFSETQ. Trimming stripped 4 bases from V and 4 bases from J, with 14 bases between. The CDR3 is 15 amino acids. For the CDR3, the DNA is TGCGCCAGCAGCCGACAACAGGGAGCCACCGGGGAGCTGTTTTTT. Its protein product is CASSRQQGATGELFF.

This CDR3 is CASRMGGVRGPSFGYTF. For the CDR3, the DNA is TGTGCCAGTAGGATGGGGGGCGTTAGGGGGCCCTCCTTTGGCTACACCTTC. The chain carries TRBV19 and TRBJ1-2; 7 nucleotides agree with TRBD1. With V trimmed by 6 bases and J by 7 bases, 20 bases remained unmatched. The CDR3 covers 17 residues. CDR1 is LNHDA and CDR2 is SQIVND in the germline V gene (reference sequence). Full variable domain (outside the CDR3, taken from reference TRBV19 and TRBJ1-2): DGGITQSPKYLFRKEGQNVTLSCEQNLNHDAMYWYRQDPGQGLRLIYYSQIVNDFQKGDIAEGYSVSREKKESFPLTVTSAQKNPTAFYLCASRMGGVRGPSFGYTFGSGTRLTVV.

The J gene is TRBJ1-2, the V gene TRBV12-3 or TRBV12-4; a possible D gene is TRBD1 (5 bases). There are 12 residues in the CDR3. V shed 2 bases and J shed 8 bases, with 9 bases lying between them. In DNA, the CDR3 is TGTGCCAGCAGTTTATCAGGGCGCGGCTACACCTTC. It codes for CASSLSGRGYTF.

The chain links TRBV10-3 to TRBJ2-7; D possibly corresponds to TRBD2 (5 bases). The CDR3 length is 12 residues. V lost 6 bases and J 7 bases, leaving 13 bases between the germline ends. Germline V gene lookup returns CDR1 ENHRY and CDR2 SYGVKD. In DNA, the CDR3 is TGTGCCATCAGGGGGATTTCGGGGGAGCAGTACTTC. It is translated as CAIRGISGEQYF.

The chain recombines TRBV5-6 with TRBJ1-2; the D gene is possibly TRBD1 (6 bases). Germline loops: CDR1 SGHDT, CDR2 YYEEEE. This CDR3 is 15 amino acids long. The ends were cut back, 2 bases at V and 4 bases at J, with 15 bases in the middle. CDR3: CASSFQGLQGYGYTF. CDR3 bases: TGTGCCAGCAGCTTCCAGGGGCTTCAGGGCTATGGCTACACCTTC.

The gene calls are TRBV7-2 and TRBJ2-1; the match to TRBD1 covers 7 bases. V dropped 0 bases and J dropped 8; count of bases not matched to a gene: 7. Germline-derived CDR1 and CDR2 are SGHTA and FQGNSA. This CDR3 has 15 residues. The CDR3 DNA reads TGTGCCAGCAGCTTAGCAAGTACAGGGGTCCATGAGCAGTTCTTC. Its translation is CASSLASTGVHEQFF. The complete variable domain, with remaining parts taken from reference TRBV7-2 and TRBJ2-1, reads GAGVSQSPSNKVTEKGKDVELRCDPISGHTALYWYRQSLGQGLEFLIYFQGNSAPDKSGLPSDRFSAERTGGSVSTLTIQRTQQEDSAVYLCASSLASTGVHEQFFGPGTRLTVL.

This sequence joins TRBV10-3 and TRBJ2-7, with 10 bases fitting TRBD1. From germline, CDR1 is ENHRY and CDR2 SYGVKD. This CDR3 spans 16 amino acids. Trimming removed 0 bases from V and 5 bases from J; junction bases left unmatched: 7. The chain's CDR3 is CAISESGGQGNNEQYF. The CDR3 nucleotides read TGTGCCATCAGTGAGTCGGGGGGACAGGGGAACAACGAGCAGTACTTC.

The rearrangement uses TRBV6-5 and TRBJ1-2, with TRBD1 matching 8 bases. This CDR3 has 15 amino acids. Germline CDR1 MNHEY, CDR2 SVGAGI. With V trimmed by 7 bases and J by 7 bases, 14 bases remained unmatched. CDR3 sequence reads: CASTQKPGQEAGYTF. The CDR3 nucleotides are TGTGCCAGCACTCAGAAGCCGGGACAGGAGGCTGGCTACACCTTC.

The chain has TRBV19 and TRBJ2-5; 7 nucleotides match TRBD1. Germline-derived CDR1 and CDR2 are LNHDA and SQIVND (reference sequence). Losses at the gene ends were 4 bases for V and 4 bases for J; bases not matched to a gene: 9. The CDR3 runs 15 residues. The CDR3 DNA follows: TGTGCCAGTAGTAATTCTGGGACAGAGAGAGAGACCCAGTACTTC. Its protein product is CASSNSGTERETQYF.

V is TRBV5-6 and J is TRBJ2-5; TRBD1 aligns across 12 bases. This CDR3 comprises 18 residues. V trimming: 4 bases; J trimming: 4 bases; junction bases outside the gene matches: 14. Germline V gives CDR1 SGHDT, CDR2 YYEEEE. The CDR3 spells CASSEEGQGAPPSETQYF. CDR3 nucleotides: TGTGCCAGCAGCGAAGAGGGACAGGGGGCACCCCCGTCAGAGACCCAGTACTTC. Together with reference TRBV5-6 and TRBJ2-5, the CDR3 gives the full variable domain: DAGVTQSPTHLIKTRGQQVTLRCSPKSGHDTVSWYQQALGQGPQFIFQYYEEEERQRGNFPDRFSGHQFPNYSSELNVNALLLGDSALYLCASSEEGQGAPPSETQYFGPGTRLLVL.

The chain links TRBV13 to TRBJ1-4, with 8 bases lining up with TRBD1. This CDR3 contains 14 residues. Germline V CDR1 and CDR2: PRHDT, FYEKMQ (reference sequence). V lost 4 bases to trimming and J lost 8 bases; unmatched junction nucleotides: 6. The DNA of the CDR3 is TGTGCCAGCAGCTGGGGACAGGAGGGGGAAAAACTGTTTTTT. Its protein product is CASSWGQEGEKLFF.

The CDR3 nucleotides read TGTGCCAGCAGTCAAAGAACCGGGACATTCGGCTACACCTTC. Translation gives CASSQRTGTFGYTF. J is TRBJ1-2 and V is TRBV6-1; D possibly corresponds to TRBD1 (6 bases). V lost 5 bases, J lost 8 bases, and 18 bases lay in between. CDR3 size: 14 residues. From germline, CDR1 is MNHNS and CDR2 SASEGT.

This chain joins TRBV7-2 and TRBJ1-2; TRBD1 agrees at 8 bases. Losses at the gene ends were 1 base for V and 6 bases for J; bases not matched to a gene: 7. CDR3 size: 15 residues. In germline, CDR1 is SGHTA, CDR2 FQGNSA. CDR3 protein: CASSLGSGGANGYTF. Here the CDR3 DNA reads TGTGCCAGCAGCTTAGGGTCAGGGGGCGCGAATGGCTACACCTTC.

The chain joins TRBV11-2 to TRBJ2-3, with D hard to call. CDR1 SGHAT and CDR2 FQNNGV come from the germline V gene. This CDR3 spans 12 amino acids. Trimming took 8 bases from V and 3 from J, leaving 9 bases between them. The CDR3 loop reads CASSAETDTQYF. CDR3 DNA: TGTGCCAGCTCCGCGGAGACAGATACGCAGTATTTT.

This rearrangement joins TRBV21-1 to TRBJ2-7; whether TRBD2, the table's D call, matches the DNA was not checked. TRBV21-1 is a pseudogene segment. The CDR3 is 16 amino acids. CDR3 sequence: CARDLIDGTSSYEQYF. The CDR3, as DNA: TGTGCCAGGGATTTAATTGACGGGACTTCCTCCTACGAGCAGTACTTC.

The V gene is TRBV15, the J gene TRBJ2-2, with 10 bases that match TRBD1. J was trimmed by 4 bases and V by 8 bases; bases with no gene match: 10. This CDR3 region has 16 residues. Germline loops: CDR1 LNHNV, CDR2 YYDKDF (reference sequence). The CDR3 loop reads CATRSRDRGITGELFF. The CDR3 coding sequence is TGTGCCACCCGATCGAGGGACAGGGGTATCACCGGGGAGCTGTTTTTT.